This T cell receptor beta chain was identified in a study of type 1 and type 2 diabetes patients. For the study at large: CD4+ or CD8+ T cells were positively selected from PBMCs with microbeads.

Genomic DNA was the PCR template. A primer set of 30 forward and 13 reverse primers amplified the CDR3. In TCRdb, the multiplex PCR reads were re-called with MiXCR into one record per CDR3 protein. The table lists 250,000 to 300,000 distinct CDR3 sequences, over 45% of them singletons. This clonotype has a count of ten or more. The sample consisted of peripheral blood mononuclear cells (PBMCs). The clonotype originates from a man younger than 30 with type 2 diabetes.

CDR3 residues: CASSDRTRTSPLHF. DNA of the CDR3: TGTGCCAGCAGCGACAGAACTAGGACTTCACCCCTCCACTTT. The chain has TRBV7-2 and TRBJ1-6; tentatively, D is TRBD1 (5 bases). The V end was cut by 5 bases, the J end by 9 bases, with 14 bases between. From germline, CDR1 is SGHTA and CDR2 FQGNSA. CDR3 length: 14 residues.